This T cell receptor beta chain was profiled in a study of T cell repertoires in cytomegalovirus infection. Study-level points and caveats: In two of eight donors, the top clonotype was HLA-C-restricted CMV-specific.

Germline CDR1 and CDR2: MNHEY and SVGEGT. V was cut by 6 bases and J by 0 bases, with 12 bases left in between. The CDR3 has 15 residues. One entry per CDR3 protein results from TCRdb running MiXCR on the reads. The sample records more than 40,000 distinct CDR3 sequences, 21% being singletons. About this clonotype: As yet, its antigen is unknown.

The J gene is TRBJ2-1, the V gene TRBV6-2 or TRBV6-3, with TRBD1 as a possible D gene (5 bases). This specimen consisted of CD8+ T cells from cultured PBMCs, obtained from culture after CMV antigen stimulation. This TCR derives from a human donor in good health (CMV status not recorded). Some clones in this sample may be carry-over from other donors' samples. CDR3 protein: CASSLKTVSYNEQFF. Written as DNA, the CDR3 is TGTGCCAGCAGCCTTAAGACAGTCTCCTACAATGAGCAGTTCTTC.